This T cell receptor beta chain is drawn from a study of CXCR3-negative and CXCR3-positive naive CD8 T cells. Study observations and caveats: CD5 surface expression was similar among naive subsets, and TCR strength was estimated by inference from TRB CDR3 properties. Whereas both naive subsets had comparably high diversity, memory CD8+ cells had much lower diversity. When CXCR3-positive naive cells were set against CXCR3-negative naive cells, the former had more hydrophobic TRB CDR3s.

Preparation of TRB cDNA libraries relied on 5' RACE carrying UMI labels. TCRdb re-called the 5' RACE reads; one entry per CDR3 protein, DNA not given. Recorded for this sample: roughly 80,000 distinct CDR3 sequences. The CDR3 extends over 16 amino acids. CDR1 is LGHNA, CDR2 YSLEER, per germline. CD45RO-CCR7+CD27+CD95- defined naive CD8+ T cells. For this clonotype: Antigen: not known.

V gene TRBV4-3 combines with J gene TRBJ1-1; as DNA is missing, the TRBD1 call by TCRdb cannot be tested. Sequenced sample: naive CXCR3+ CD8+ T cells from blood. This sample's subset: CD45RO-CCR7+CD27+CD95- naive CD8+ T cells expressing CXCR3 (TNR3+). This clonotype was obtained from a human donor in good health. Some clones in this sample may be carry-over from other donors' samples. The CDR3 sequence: CASSQEAGGANTEAFF.